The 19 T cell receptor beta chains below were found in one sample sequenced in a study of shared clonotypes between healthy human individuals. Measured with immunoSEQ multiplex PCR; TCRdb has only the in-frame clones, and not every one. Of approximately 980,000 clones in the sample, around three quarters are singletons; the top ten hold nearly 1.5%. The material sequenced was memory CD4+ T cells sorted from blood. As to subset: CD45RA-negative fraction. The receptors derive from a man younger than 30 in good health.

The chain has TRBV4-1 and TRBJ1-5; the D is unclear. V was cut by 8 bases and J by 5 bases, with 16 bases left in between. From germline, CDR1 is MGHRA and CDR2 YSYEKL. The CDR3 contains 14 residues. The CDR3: CASRRPGKDQPQHF. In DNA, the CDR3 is TGCGCCAGCCGCCGCCCGGGGAAGGATCAGCCCCAGCATTTT.

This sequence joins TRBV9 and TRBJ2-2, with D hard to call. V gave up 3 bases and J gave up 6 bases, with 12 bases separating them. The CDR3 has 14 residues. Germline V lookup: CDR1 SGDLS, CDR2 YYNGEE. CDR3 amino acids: CASSALGSSGELFF. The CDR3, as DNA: TGTGCCAGCAGCGCGCTAGGCTCGTCCGGGGAGCTGTTTTTT.

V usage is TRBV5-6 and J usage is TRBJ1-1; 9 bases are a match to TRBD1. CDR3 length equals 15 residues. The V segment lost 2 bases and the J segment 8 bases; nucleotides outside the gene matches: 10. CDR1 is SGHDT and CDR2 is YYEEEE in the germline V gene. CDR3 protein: CASSFRGQGISEAFF. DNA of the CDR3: TGTGCCAGCAGCTTTAGGGGACAGGGAATCTCCGAAGCTTTCTTT.

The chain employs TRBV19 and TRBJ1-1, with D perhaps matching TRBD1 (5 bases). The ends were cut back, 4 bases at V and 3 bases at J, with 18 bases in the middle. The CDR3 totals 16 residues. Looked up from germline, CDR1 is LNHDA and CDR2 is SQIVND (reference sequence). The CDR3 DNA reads TGTGCCAGTAGTAAGGGACCTCTGGCTGGGGACACTGAAGCTTTCTTT. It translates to CASSKGPLAGDTEAFF.

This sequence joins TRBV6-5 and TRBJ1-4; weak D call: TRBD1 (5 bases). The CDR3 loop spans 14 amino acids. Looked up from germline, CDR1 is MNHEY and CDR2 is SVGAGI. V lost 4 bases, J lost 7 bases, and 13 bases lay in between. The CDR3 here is CASSSQGVGEKLFF. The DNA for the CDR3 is TGTGCCAGCAGTTCCCAAGGGGTTGGTGAAAAACTGTTTTTT.

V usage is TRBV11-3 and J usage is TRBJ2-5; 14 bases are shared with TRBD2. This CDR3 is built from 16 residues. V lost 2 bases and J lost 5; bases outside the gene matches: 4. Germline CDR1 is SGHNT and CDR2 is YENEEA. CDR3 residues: CASSLRTSGGPETQYF. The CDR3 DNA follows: TGTGCCAGCAGCTTACGGACTAGCGGGGGGCCCGAGACCCAGTACTTC.

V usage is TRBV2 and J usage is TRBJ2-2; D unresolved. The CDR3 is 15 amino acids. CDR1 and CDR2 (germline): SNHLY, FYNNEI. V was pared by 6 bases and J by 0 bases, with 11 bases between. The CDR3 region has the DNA TGTGCCAGCAGGGCTGCCAGCTCGAACACCGGGGAGCTGTTTTTT. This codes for CASRAASSNTGELFF.

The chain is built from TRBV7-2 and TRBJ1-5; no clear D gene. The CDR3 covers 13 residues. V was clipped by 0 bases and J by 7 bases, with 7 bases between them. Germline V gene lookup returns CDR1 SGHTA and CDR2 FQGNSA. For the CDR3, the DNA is TGTGCCAGCAGCTTAGCGCTAACGCAGCCCCAGCATTTT. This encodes CASSLALTQPQHF.

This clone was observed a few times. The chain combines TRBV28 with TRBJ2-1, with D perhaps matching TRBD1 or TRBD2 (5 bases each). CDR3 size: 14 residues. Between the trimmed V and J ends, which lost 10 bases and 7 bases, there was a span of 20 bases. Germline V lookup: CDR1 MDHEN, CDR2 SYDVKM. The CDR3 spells CATRPGPAINEQFF. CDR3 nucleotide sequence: TGTGCCACAAGACCGGGACCGGCCATTAATGAGCAGTTCTTC.

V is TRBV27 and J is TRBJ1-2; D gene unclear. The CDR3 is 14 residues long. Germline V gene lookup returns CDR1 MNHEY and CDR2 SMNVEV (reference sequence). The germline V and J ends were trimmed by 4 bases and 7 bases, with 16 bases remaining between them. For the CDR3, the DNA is TGTGCCAGCAGTTCTCTCTCCTCGGGGATTGGCTACACCTTC. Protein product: CASSSLSSGIGYTF.

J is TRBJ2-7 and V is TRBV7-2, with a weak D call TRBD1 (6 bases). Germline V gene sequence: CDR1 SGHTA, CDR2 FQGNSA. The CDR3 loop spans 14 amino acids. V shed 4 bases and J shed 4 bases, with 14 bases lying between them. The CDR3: CASSSDRWGYEQYF. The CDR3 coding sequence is TGTGCCAGCAGCTCTGACAGGTGGGGGTACGAGCAGTACTTC.

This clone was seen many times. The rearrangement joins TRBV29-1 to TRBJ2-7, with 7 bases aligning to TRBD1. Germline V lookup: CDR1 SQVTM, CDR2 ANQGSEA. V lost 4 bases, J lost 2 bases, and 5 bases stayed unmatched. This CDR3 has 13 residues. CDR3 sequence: CSVVRDSTYEQYF. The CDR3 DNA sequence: TGCAGCGTTGTGAGGGACAGCACCTACGAGCAGTACTTC.

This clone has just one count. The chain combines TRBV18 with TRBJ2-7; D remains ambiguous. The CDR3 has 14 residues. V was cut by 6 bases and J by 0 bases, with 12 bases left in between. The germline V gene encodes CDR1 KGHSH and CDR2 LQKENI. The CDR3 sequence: CASSRETSSYEQYF. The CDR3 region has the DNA TGTGCCAGCTCGCGAGAAACGAGCTCCTACGAGCAGTACTTC.

CDR3 coding DNA: TGTGCCAGCAGCTTGGCGCAGAGTCACACTGAAGCTTTCTTT. Translation: CASSLAQSHTEAFF. This chain links TRBV5-6 with TRBJ1-1; D remains ambiguous. This CDR3 contains 14 residues. Germline V gene lookup returns CDR1 SGHDT and CDR2 YYEEEE. V was cut by 0 bases and J by 3 bases, with 9 bases left in between.

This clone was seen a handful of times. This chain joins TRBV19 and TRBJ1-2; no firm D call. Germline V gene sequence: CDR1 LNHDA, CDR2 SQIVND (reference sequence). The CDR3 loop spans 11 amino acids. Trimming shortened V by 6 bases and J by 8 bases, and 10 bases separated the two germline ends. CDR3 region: CASRMTMGYTF. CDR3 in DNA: TGTGCCAGTAGGATGACTATGGGCTACACCTTC.

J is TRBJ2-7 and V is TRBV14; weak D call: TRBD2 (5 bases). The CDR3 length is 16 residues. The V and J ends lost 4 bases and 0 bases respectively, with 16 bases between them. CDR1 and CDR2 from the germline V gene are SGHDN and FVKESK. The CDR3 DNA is TGTGCCAGCAGCCGAGGACTGGCTCCTTACTCCTACGAGCAGTACTTC. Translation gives CASSRGLAPYSYEQYF.

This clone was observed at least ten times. In DNA form, the CDR3 reads TGCGCCAGCAGCCAAGATCGGTCGCAGGGATGGCAGTTCTTC. This codes for CASSQDRSQGWQFF. The V and J genes are TRBV4-3 and TRBJ2-1; possibly TRBD1 for D (5 bases). Germline lookup yields CDR1 LGHNA and CDR2 YSLEER. Trimming cost V 0 bases and J 12 bases, with 15 bases left between them. This CDR3 comprises 14 residues.

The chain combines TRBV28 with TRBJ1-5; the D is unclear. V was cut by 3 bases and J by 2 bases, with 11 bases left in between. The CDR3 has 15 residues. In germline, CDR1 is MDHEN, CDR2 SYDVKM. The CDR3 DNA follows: TGTGCCAGCAGTTTCCGGGGTGGGGGCAATCAGCCCCAGCATTTT. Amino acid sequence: CASSFRGGGNQPQHF.

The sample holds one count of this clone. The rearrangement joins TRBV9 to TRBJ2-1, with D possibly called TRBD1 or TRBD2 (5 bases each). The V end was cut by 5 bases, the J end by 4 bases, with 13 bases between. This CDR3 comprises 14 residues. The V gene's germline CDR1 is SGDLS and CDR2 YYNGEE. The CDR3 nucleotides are TGTGCCAGCAGTACCGGGACCTCATACAATGAGCAGTTCTTC. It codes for CASSTGTSYNEQFF.